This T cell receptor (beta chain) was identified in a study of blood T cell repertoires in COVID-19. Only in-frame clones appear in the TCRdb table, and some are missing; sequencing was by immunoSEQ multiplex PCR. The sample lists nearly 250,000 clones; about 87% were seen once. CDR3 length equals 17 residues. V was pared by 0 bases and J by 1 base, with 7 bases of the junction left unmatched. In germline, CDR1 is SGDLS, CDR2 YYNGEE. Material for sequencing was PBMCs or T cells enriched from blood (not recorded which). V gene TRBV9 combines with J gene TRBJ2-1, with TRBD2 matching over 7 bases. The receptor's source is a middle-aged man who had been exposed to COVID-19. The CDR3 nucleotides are TGTGCCAGCAGCGTAGCGGGCAGCGGGGCGTCCTACAATGAGCAGTTCTTC. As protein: CASSVAGSGASYNEQFF.